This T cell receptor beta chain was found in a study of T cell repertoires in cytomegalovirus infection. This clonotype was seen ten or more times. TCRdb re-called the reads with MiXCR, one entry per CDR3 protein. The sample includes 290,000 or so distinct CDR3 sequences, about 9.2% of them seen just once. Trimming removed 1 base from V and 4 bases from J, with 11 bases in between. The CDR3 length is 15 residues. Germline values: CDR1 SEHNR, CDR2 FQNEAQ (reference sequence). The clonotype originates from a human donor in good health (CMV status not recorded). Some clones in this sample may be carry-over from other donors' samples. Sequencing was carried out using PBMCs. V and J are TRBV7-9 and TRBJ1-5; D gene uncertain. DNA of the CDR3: TGTGCCAGCAGCTTAGACGGGCAGGCAAATCAGCCCCAGCATTTT. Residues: CASSLDGQANQPQHF.